A single T cell receptor beta chain is shown here with its context. In its sample, this clonotype was seen many times. Its recognized antigen is unknown. Base-call qualities are not available, and no considerably larger clone is one nucleotide away. Only healthy Caucasian donors were included. The twin cohort comprised three pairs of female monozygotic twins, all aged roughly 18 to 30 years. Using Miltenyi CD45RO+ enrichment and human naive T-cell isolation kits, memory (CD45RO+) and naive T cells were isolated from PBMC. The library was generated by 5' RACE. The run used an Illumina HiSeq 2000. Template switching introduced a universal primer binding site; the final cDNA contained a unique molecular identifier, enabling accurate counting of TCR cDNA molecules. First-strand cDNA for TCR alpha and beta chains was synthesized from specific primers in the conserved constant-segment region. To control for contamination, each cDNA library was double barcoded with a SMART-Mk sample barcode plus Illumina barcodes. TruSeq adapter sequences and Illumina sample barcodes were added in two successive PCR steps. The TCR alpha and beta cDNA libraries were sequenced on the Illumina HiSeq platform using custom primers. The original pipeline was this. MiGEC processed the raw reads to extract unique molecular identifiers, while MiXCR was used to determine the CDR3 positions. Recombination models were inferred per individual with the repgenHMM and IGoR tools using an EM algorithm. The tcR package in R was used for shared clonotype analysis, with sharing normalized by the product of cloneset sizes. Out-of-frame nonproductive sequences were analyzed to study raw recombination free of thymic and clonal selection effects. TCRdb trimmed the raw reads at Q25, called clones with MiXCR and kept productive beta chains. Here each entry gathers all rows of one CDR3 protein and keeps the most common genes and DNA. The V and J calls were determined by TCRdb, not by the authors. The sample yields a few hundred thousand distinct CDR3 sequences; about 13% were counted once. The ten largest account for 3.5% to 5% of the sample.

The sample originates from a study of identical twins (dated by TCRdb to about 2016). Regarding the complete study: TCR alpha and beta repertoires from monozygotic twins, unrelated adults of various ages and cord blood were deep-sequenced to test whether fetal clonotypes persist. To rule out contamination, replicate twin experiments were performed at different times with different library preparation protocols.

The germline V gene provides CDR1 SGHAT and CDR2 FQNNGV. The junction shows trimming of 3 bases on V and 1 base on J, and the gene matches do not reach 3 bases of it. The CDR3, cysteine through phenylalanine, is 16 amino acids long. Only the CDR3 DNA stays, 48 bases, in frame from base 1. Summary of the overall study and its limitations: Because the same donors could not be followed over many years, the conclusions depended on cross-sectional statistical analysis. Compared with coincidental sharing between unrelated individuals, an excess of low generation-probability sequences was observed among out-of-frame TCR alpha sequences shared between twins. Invariant T cells such as MAIT and iNKT could partly confound zero-insertion analyses, although diverse VJ usage argued against such confounding for most clonotypes. Fewer insertions were carried by abundant cord blood beta clonotypes; a weaker similar trend was observed in young adult naive repertoires, while no such trend was observed in memory repertoires. A weaker excess of twin sharing was found in beta out-of-frame sequences because the signal-to-noise ratio was lowered by fewer shared sequences. Out-of-frame TCR alpha sharing in monozygotic twins was systematically underestimated by recombination models, whereas sharing between unrelated individuals was in agreement with the recombination models.

The same specimen was also included in a second study, on yellow fever vaccine responses in identical twins. From that second study: The T cell response to vaccination in identical twins was reported by the authors to appear partly convergent and partly personalized. In the study, vaccine-responding T cell clones were precisely tracked in identical twins.

The chain employs TRBV11-2 and TRBJ2-4, with 10 bases aligning to TRBD2. The sequenced sample consisted of memory (CD45RO+) T cells sorted from blood. Sample cell subset or site, as interpreted from the label and publication: CD45RO+ enriched T cells. This TCR derives from a woman aged 18 to 35 in good health. CDR3 region: CASSFGTSAAKNIQYF. The DNA sequence is as follows: TGTGCCAGCAGCTTCGGGACTAGCGCGGCCAAAAACATTCAGTACTTC.